A selection of T cell receptor beta chains follows, all from one sample in a study of radiation and T cells in renal cell carcinoma. The assay was immunoSEQ multiplex PCR, and TCRdb's table has in-frame clones only and misses some. The repertoire has about 130,000 clones, more than 75% of them found once; the top ten carry 5.8%. Material: blood, obtained from a patient whose treatment included radiotherapy and nephrectomy. The receptors shown here come from a woman in her seventies with renal cell carcinoma. CDR3s include the opening cysteine and the closing phenylalanine or tryptophan. The D gene is left open where the match is weak. Clone size is stated in some rows and not others, as once, few, many or a class when expanded.

j_gene: TRBJ1-4
abundance: NA
d_gene: NA
v_gene: TRBV7-9
CDR3aa: CASSLFPNEKLFF
CDR3nt: TGTGCCAGCAGCTTATTTCCGAATGAAAAACTGTTTTTT

j_gene: TRBJ2-7
abundance: NA
d_gene: NA
v_gene: TRBV5-1
CDR3aa: CASSKDGTRFYEQYF
CDR3nt: TGCGCCAGCAGCAAAGACGGGACACGCTTCTACGAGCAGTACTTC

j_gene: TRBJ2-5
abundance: NA
d_gene: NA
v_gene: TRBV29-1
CDR3aa: CSVDRGSGETQYF
CDR3nt: TGCAGCGTAGACCGGGGCTCAGGGGAGACCCAGTACTTC

j_gene: TRBJ1-1
abundance: NA
d_gene: NA
v_gene: TRBV7-9
CDR3aa: CASSLGPTEAFF
CDR3nt: TGTGCCAGCAGCTTAGGACCCACTGAAGCTTTCTTT

j_gene: TRBJ2-3
abundance: NA
d_gene: NA
v_gene: TRBV9
CDR3aa: CASSWAGRDTQYF
CDR3nt: TGTGCCAGCAGCTGGGCAGGGAGGGATACGCAGTATTTT

j_gene: TRBJ1-6
abundance: NA
d_gene: TRBD1
v_gene: TRBV28
CDR3aa: CANGQGNSPLHF
CDR3nt: TGTGCCAACGGACAGGGGAATTCACCCCTCCACTTT

j_gene: TRBJ2-3
abundance: NA
d_gene: NA
v_gene: TRBV21-1
CDR3aa: CASSKAKGPGGTDTQYF
CDR3nt: TGTGCCAGCAGCAAAGCTAAGGGCCCAGGGGGCACAGATACGCAGTATTTT

j_gene: TRBJ1-1
abundance: NA
d_gene: NA
v_gene: TRBV5-4
CDR3aa: CASSLEGRATEAFF
CDR3nt: TGTGCCAGCAGCTTGGAAGGGAGAGCCACTGAAGCTTTCTTT

j_gene: TRBJ2-2
abundance: NA
d_gene: TRBD1
v_gene: TRBV15
CDR3aa: CATSRATGQGTGELFF
CDR3nt: TGTGCCACCAGCAGAGCCACGGGACAGGGCACCGGGGAGCTGTTTTTT

j_gene: TRBJ2-3
abundance: NA
d_gene: TRBD2
v_gene: TRBV28
CDR3aa: CASSTSGGWADTQYF
CDR3nt: TGTGCCAGCAGTACTAGCGGGGGGTGGGCAGATACGCAGTATTTT

j_gene: TRBJ1-2
abundance: NA
d_gene: NA
v_gene: TRBV7-2
CDR3aa: CASSLAGGAGYGYTF
CDR3nt: TGTGCCAGCAGCTTAGCGGGGGGCGCGGGCTATGGCTACACCTTC

j_gene: TRBJ1-2
abundance: NA
d_gene: TRBD1
v_gene: TRBV19
CDR3aa: CASRPRQGDNYGYTF
CDR3nt: TGTGCCAGTAGACCTCGGCAGGGGGATAACTATGGCTACACCTTC

j_gene: TRBJ1-5
abundance: NA
d_gene: TRBD1
v_gene: TRBV7-2
CDR3aa: CASSLGDRGTNQPQHF
CDR3nt: TGTGCCAGCAGCTTGGGGGACAGGGGGACGAATCAGCCCCAGCATTTT

j_gene: TRBJ2-7
abundance: NA
d_gene: TRBD1
v_gene: TRBV4-2
CDR3aa: CASSQDPGQGIPYEQYF
CDR3nt: TGTGCCAGCAGCCAAGATCCGGGACAGGGAATACCCTACGAGCAGTACTTC

j_gene: TRBJ2-5
abundance: NA
d_gene: TRBD1
v_gene: TRBV7-2
CDR3aa: CASSPRQGTRETQYF
CDR3nt: TGTGCCAGCAGCCCAAGACAGGGGACGCGGGAGACCCAGTACTTC

j_gene: TRBJ1-1
abundance: NA
d_gene: TRBD1
v_gene: TRBV7-8
CDR3aa: CASSSRTGGVATEAFF
CDR3nt: TGTGCCAGCAGCTCTCGGACAGGGGGCGTTGCCACTGAAGCTTTCTTT

j_gene: TRBJ2-7
abundance: NA
d_gene: TRBD1
v_gene: TRBV5-1
CDR3aa: CASSHRGRSAYEQYF
CDR3nt: TGCGCCAGCAGCCACAGGGGGCGTTCTGCCTACGAGCAGTACTTC

j_gene: TRBJ1-5
abundance: few
d_gene: NA
v_gene: TRBV28
CDR3aa: CASRLTGSGNQPQHF
CDR3nt: TGTGCCAGCAGGTTAACAGGGTCGGGAAATCAGCCCCAGCATTTT

j_gene: TRBJ2-3
abundance: NA
d_gene: TRBD2
v_gene: TRBV30
CDR3aa: CAWRRASGGALNTQYF
CDR3nt: TGTGCCTGGAGGCGAGCTAGCGGGGGGGCCTTGAATACGCAGTATTTT

j_gene: TRBJ1-1
abundance: NA
d_gene: TRBD1
v_gene: TRBV5-1
CDR3aa: CASSSGQVLNTEAFF
CDR3nt: TGCGCCAGCAGCTCCGGACAGGTTTTGAACACTGAAGCTTTCTTT

j_gene: TRBJ2-2
abundance: NA
d_gene: NA
v_gene: TRBV19
CDR3aa: CASSIGGYSTGELFF
CDR3nt: TGTGCCAGTAGTATAGGAGGGTATTCCACCGGGGAGCTGTTTTTT

j_gene: TRBJ1-2
abundance: NA
d_gene: NA
v_gene: TRBV19
CDR3aa: CASSNTPPYGYTF
CDR3nt: TGTGCCAGTAGTAACACTCCCCCATATGGCTACACCTTC

j_gene: TRBJ1-6
abundance: NA
d_gene: NA
v_gene: TRBV5-6
CDR3aa: CASSSSSGSYNSPLHF
CDR3nt: TGTGCCAGCAGCTCCTCTAGCGGCTCCTATAATTCACCCCTCCACTTT

j_gene: TRBJ1-4
abundance: NA
d_gene: NA
v_gene: TRBV10-3
CDR3aa: CAISELDREKLFF
CDR3nt: TGTGCCATCAGTGAGTTAGACAGGGAAAAACTGTTTTTT

j_gene: TRBJ2-7
abundance: NA
d_gene: NA
v_gene: TRBV7-2
CDR3aa: CASSQSGPRRSYEQYF
CDR3nt: TGTGCCAGCAGTCAGAGCGGGCCCCGGCGGAGTTACGAGCAGTACTTC

j_gene: TRBJ2-2
abundance: once
d_gene: NA
v_gene: TRBV2
CDR3aa: CASEISNTGELFF
CDR3nt: TGTGCCAGCGAGATATCGAACACCGGGGAGCTGTTTTTT

j_gene: TRBJ2-2
abundance: NA
d_gene: NA
v_gene: TRBV5-1
CDR3aa: CASSLEPYGVSGELFF
CDR3nt: TGCGCCAGCAGCTTGGAACCCTACGGGGTATCCGGGGAGCTGTTTTTT

j_gene: TRBJ2-7
abundance: NA
d_gene: TRBD1
v_gene: TRBV7-8
CDR3aa: CASSPRTGGAYEQYF
CDR3nt: TGTGCCAGCAGCCCGCGGACAGGGGGCGCGTACGAGCAGTACTTC

j_gene: TRBJ1-6
abundance: NA
d_gene: NA
v_gene: TRBV5-1
CDR3aa: CASSLTSNSLSPLHF
CDR3nt: TGCGCCAGCAGCCTAACCTCCAACAGCCTCTCACCCCTCCACTTT

j_gene: TRBJ1-2
abundance: NA
d_gene: NA
v_gene: TRBV28
CDR3aa: CASSWGSGGYTF
CDR3nt: TGTGCCAGCAGTTGGGGGTCGGGAGGCTACACCTTC

j_gene: TRBJ2-7
abundance: NA
d_gene: NA
v_gene: TRBV6-6
CDR3aa: CASRARLEQYF
CDR3nt: TGTGCCAGCAGGGCTAGGCTTGAGCAGTACTTC

j_gene: TRBJ2-5
abundance: once
d_gene: TRBD2
v_gene: TRBV7-2
CDR3aa: CASSTPVAGGWETQYF
CDR3nt: TGTGCCAGCAGCACCCCAGTAGCGGGGGGGTGGGAGACCCAGTACTTC

j_gene: TRBJ2-2
abundance: NA
d_gene: NA
v_gene: TRBV9
CDR3aa: CASSVEGPRTGELFF
CDR3nt: TGTGCCAGCAGCGTAGAGGGCCCGAGAACCGGGGAGCTGTTTTTT

j_gene: TRBJ1-5
abundance: few
d_gene: NA
v_gene: TRBV7-2
CDR3aa: CASSLYGGWSNQPQHF
CDR3nt: TGTGCCAGCAGCTTGTATGGGGGCTGGAGCAATCAGCCCCAGCATTTT

j_gene: TRBJ2-3
abundance: NA
d_gene: NA
v_gene: TRBV18
CDR3aa: CASSPGSSTDTQYF
CDR3nt: TGTGCCAGCTCACCAGGCTCGAGCACAGATACGCAGTATTTT

j_gene: TRBJ2-1
abundance: NA
d_gene: NA
v_gene: TRBV7-3
CDR3aa: CASSFGLLPPNEQFF
CDR3nt: TGTGCCAGCAGCTTCGGACTTCTCCCCCCCAATGAGCAGTTCTTC

j_gene: TRBJ2-7
abundance: NA
d_gene: NA
v_gene: TRBV30
CDR3aa: CAWSQLGRSYEQYF
CDR3nt: TGTGCCTGGAGTCAACTCGGACGTTCCTACGAGCAGTACTTC

j_gene: TRBJ1-3
abundance: NA
d_gene: NA
v_gene: TRBV30
CDR3aa: CAWKEGFSGNTIYF
CDR3nt: TGTGCCTGGAAGGAGGGCTTCTCTGGAAACACCATATATTTT

j_gene: TRBJ1-2
abundance: NA
d_gene: NA
v_gene: TRBV6-5
CDR3aa: CATLDTNSYGYTF
CDR3nt: TGTGCCACCTTAGATACAAACAGCTATGGCTACACCTTC

j_gene: TRBJ1-2
abundance: NA
d_gene: NA
v_gene: TRBV6-6
CDR3aa: CASSSAGGYTF
CDR3nt: TGTGCCAGCAGCTCGGCGGGGGGCTACACCTTC

j_gene: TRBJ2-7
abundance: once
d_gene: NA
v_gene: TRBV11-3
CDR3aa: CASSLGGSAEEQYF
CDR3nt: TGTGCCAGCAGCTTAGGGGGGTCGGCGGAAGAGCAGTACTTC

j_gene: TRBJ2-2
abundance: NA
d_gene: NA
v_gene: TRBV19
CDR3aa: CASKPGRGWGELFF
CDR3nt: TGTGCCAGTAAACCCGGGCGCGGGTGGGGGGAGCTGTTTTTT

j_gene: TRBJ1-1
abundance: NA
d_gene: NA
v_gene: TRBV12-5
CDR3aa: CASGRSNHMASEAFF
CDR3nt: TGTGCTAGTGGCCGATCAAATCACATGGCATCTGAAGCTTTCTTT

j_gene: TRBJ2-7
abundance: NA
d_gene: TRBD1
v_gene: TRBV14
CDR3aa: CASSPGQERYEQYF
CDR3nt: TGTGCCAGCAGCCCCGGACAGGAAAGGTACGAGCAGTACTTC

j_gene: TRBJ2-7
abundance: NA
d_gene: TRBD2
v_gene: TRBV7-9
CDR3aa: CASSFTSGGFDEQYF
CDR3nt: TGTGCCAGCAGCTTTACTAGCGGGGGTTTCGACGAGCAGTACTTC

j_gene: TRBJ2-7
abundance: NA
d_gene: NA
v_gene: TRBV30
CDR3aa: CAWSSNRGGSYEQYF
CDR3nt: TGTGCCTGGAGTTCCAACAGGGGCGGGAGCTACGAGCAGTACTTC

j_gene: TRBJ1-2
abundance: once
d_gene: TRBD1
v_gene: TRBV28
CDR3aa: CASSHGQVHYYGYTF
CDR3nt: TGTGCCAGCAGTCACGGACAGGTGCATTACTATGGCTACACCTTC